These T cell receptor beta chains were read from a single sample in a study of blood T cell repertoires in COVID-19. Repertoires were generated with immunoSEQ multiplex PCR, while TCRdb's copy carries only in-frame clones and drops some. Of 180,000 or so clones listed, around four fifths were seen once; the top ten hold 3.6%. The sample taken for sequencing was PBMCs or T cells enriched from blood (not recorded which). The receptors stem from a woman aged 50 to 65 in a cohort exposed to, infected with or recovered from COVID-19 (not recorded which). Both conserved end residues are part of each CDR3. A D gene is named only where the DNA matches it firmly.

D gene	V gene	J gene	CDR3 protein
-	TRBV28	TRBJ1-2	CASISPGDRANYGYTF
TRBD1	TRBV5-1	TRBJ1-1	CASSLEGRGYTEAFF
-	TRBV20-1	TRBJ2-7	CSASVPTLHYEQYF
-	TRBV5-1	TRBJ2-7	CASSLSRGAYEQYF
TRBD1	TRBV9	TRBJ1-2	CASSGQGARWNGYTF
TRBD2	TRBV5-4	TRBJ2-3	CASSRSLAATDTQYF
-	TRBV3-1/TRBV3-2	TRBJ2-3	CASSQGQQREIDTQYF
TRBD2	TRBV7-9	TRBJ2-1	CASSLVPSGDYNEQFF
-	TRBV6-1	TRBJ2-2	CASSDLGSEANTGELFF
-	TRBV6-6	TRBJ2-2	CASSNPRGPNTGELFF
-	TRBV19	TRBJ2-5	CASRWTLIFKTQYF
-	TRBV7-9	TRBJ1-5	CASSPTGGQPQHF
TRBD2	TRBV29-1	TRBJ2-7	CSVRAGGLAVYEQYF
-	TRBV7-9	TRBJ1-2	CASSLIGGGDYGYTF
-	TRBV19	TRBJ2-1	CASSLQGTVNEQFF
TRBD1	TRBV9	TRBJ1-1	CASSPITGGNTEAFF
TRBD1	TRBV7-9	TRBJ1-1	CASSLRQGAVTEAFF
-	TRBV27	TRBJ2-7	CASSILGQPNREQYF
-	TRBV29-1	TRBJ2-3	CSVEFNTDTQYF
TRBD2	TRBV18	TRBJ2-7	CASSGTSGSYEQYF
TRBD1	TRBV28	TRBJ1-5	CASLDRGRNQPQHF
-	TRBV5-1	TRBJ1-3	CASSLDNSGNTIYF
TRBD1	TRBV7-3	TRBJ1-5	CASSLTRQGNQPQHF